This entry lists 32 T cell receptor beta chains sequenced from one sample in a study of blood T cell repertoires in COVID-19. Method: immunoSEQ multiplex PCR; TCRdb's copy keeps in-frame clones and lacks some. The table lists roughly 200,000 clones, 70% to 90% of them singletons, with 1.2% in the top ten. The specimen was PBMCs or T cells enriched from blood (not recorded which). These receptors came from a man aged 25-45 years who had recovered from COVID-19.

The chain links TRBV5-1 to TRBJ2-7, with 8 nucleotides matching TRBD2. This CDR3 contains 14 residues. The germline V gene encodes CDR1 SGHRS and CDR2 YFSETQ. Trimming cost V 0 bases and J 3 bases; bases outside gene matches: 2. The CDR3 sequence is CASSLVGTSYEQYF. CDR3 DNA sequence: TGCGCCAGCAGCTTGGTCGGGACTAGCTACGAGCAGTACTTC.

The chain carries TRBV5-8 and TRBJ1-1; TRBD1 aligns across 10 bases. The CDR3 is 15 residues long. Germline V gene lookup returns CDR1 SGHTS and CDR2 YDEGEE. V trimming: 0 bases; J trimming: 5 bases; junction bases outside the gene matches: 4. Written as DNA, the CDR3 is TGTGCCAGCAGCTTGGGACAGGGGGCGCAGACTGAAGCTTTCTTT. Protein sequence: CASSLGQGAQTEAFF.

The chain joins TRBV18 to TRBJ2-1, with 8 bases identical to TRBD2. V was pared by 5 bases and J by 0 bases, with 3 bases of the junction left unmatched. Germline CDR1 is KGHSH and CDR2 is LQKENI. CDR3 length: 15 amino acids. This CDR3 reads CASSSLAGSYNEQFF. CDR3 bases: TGTGCCAGCTCATCTCTAGCGGGCTCCTACAATGAGCAGTTCTTC.

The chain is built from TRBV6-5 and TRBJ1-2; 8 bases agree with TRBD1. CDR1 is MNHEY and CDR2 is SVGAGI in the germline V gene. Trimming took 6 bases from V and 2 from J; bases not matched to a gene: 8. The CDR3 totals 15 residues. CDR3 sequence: CASRQDREGNYGYTF. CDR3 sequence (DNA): TGTGCCAGCAGACAGGACAGGGAAGGGAACTATGGCTACACCTTC.

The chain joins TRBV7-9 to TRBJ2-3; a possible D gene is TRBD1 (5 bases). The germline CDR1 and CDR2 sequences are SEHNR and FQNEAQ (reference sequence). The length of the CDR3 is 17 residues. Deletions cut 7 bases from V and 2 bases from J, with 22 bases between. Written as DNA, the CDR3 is TGTGCCAGCATCCTCTACCGAACAGGAACTCCCACAGATACGCAGTATTTT. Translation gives CASILYRTGTPTDTQYF.

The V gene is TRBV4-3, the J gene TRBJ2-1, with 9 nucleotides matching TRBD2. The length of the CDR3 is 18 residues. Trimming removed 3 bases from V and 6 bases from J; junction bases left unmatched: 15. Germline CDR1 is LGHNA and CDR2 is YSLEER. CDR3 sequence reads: CASSQERLEASGVNEQFF. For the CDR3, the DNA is TGCGCCAGCAGCCAGGAGCGCCTTGAGGCTAGCGGGGTCAATGAGCAGTTCTTC.

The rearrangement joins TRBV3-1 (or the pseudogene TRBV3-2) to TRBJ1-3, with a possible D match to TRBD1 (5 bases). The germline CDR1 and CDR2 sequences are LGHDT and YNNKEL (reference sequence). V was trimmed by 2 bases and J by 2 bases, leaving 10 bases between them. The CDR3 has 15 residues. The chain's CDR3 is CASSQQGLTGNTIYF. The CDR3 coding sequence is TGTGCCAGCAGCCAACAGGGCTTAACTGGAAACACCATATATTTT.

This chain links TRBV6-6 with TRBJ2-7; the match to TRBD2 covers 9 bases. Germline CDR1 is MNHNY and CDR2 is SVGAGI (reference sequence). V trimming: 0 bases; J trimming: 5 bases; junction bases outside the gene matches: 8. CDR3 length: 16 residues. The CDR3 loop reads CASSYSFAGGANEQYF. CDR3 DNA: TGTGCCAGCAGTTACTCGTTTGCGGGGGGGGCGAACGAGCAGTACTTC.

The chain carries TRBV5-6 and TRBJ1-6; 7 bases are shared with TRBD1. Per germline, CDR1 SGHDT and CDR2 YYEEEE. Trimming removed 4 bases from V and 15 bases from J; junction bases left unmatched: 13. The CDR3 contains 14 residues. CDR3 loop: CASSPGQALSGLHF. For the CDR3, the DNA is TGTGCCAGCAGCCCCGGACAGGCCTTATCGGGCCTCCACTTT.

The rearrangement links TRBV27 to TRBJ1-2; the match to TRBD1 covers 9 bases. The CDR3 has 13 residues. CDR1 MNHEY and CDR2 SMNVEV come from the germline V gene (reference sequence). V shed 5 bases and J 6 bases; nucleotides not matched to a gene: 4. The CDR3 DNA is TGTGCCAGCAGTGTCGGGACAGGGCATGGCTACACCTTC. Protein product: CASSVGTGHGYTF.

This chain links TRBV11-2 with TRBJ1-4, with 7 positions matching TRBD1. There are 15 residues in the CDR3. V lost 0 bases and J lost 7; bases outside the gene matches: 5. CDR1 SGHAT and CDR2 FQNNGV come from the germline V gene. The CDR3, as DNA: TGTGCCAGCAGCTTAGATCTTGCAGGGGGTGAAAAACTGTTTTTT. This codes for CASSLDLAGGEKLFF.

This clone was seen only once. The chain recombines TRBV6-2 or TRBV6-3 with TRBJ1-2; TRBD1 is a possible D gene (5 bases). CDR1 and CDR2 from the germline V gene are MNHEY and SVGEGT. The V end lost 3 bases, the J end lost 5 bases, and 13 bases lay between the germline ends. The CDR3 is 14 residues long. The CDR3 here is CASSYFSQGYGYTF. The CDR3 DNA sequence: TGTGCCAGCAGTTATTTTTCCCAGGGTTATGGCTACACCTTC.

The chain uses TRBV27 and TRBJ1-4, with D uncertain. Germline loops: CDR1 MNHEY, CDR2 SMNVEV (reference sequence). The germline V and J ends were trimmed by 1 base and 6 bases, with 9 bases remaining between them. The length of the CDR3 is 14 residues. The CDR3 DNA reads TGTGCCAGCAGTTTATTGGGCTTTGATGAAAAACTGTTTTTT. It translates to CASSLLGFDEKLFF.

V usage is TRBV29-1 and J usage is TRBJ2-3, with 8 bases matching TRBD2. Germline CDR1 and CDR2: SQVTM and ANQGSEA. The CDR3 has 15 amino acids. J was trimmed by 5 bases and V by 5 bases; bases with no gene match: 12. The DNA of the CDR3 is TGCAGCGTTAGAGGGGTGACTAGCGATGGAGATACGCAGTATTTT. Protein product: CSVRGVTSDGDTQYF.

The CDR3 is CASSGIAGGRTGELFF. CDR3 bases: TGTGCCAGCAGCGGAATAGCGGGAGGTCGTACCGGGGAGCTGTTTTTT. The chain is built from TRBV7-2 and TRBJ2-2, with 10 bases identical to TRBD2. Unmatched junction bases numbered 8, after V lost 5 bases and J lost 5 bases. The germline CDR1 and CDR2 sequences are SGHTA and FQGNSA. This CDR3 is 16 amino acids long.

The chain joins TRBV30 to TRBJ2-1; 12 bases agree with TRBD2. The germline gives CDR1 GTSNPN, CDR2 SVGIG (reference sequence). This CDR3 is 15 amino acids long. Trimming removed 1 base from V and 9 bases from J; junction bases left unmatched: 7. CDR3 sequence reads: CAWSELAGGYIEQFF. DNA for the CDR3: TGTGCCTGGAGTGAACTAGCGGGGGGATATATTGAGCAGTTCTTC.

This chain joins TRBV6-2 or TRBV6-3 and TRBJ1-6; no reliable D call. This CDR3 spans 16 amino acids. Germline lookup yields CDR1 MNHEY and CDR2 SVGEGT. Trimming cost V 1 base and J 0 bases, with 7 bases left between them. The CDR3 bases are TGTGCCAGCAGTTACTTGTCCAGCTCCTATAATTCACCCCTCCACTTT. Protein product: CASSYLSSSYNSPLHF.

The CDR3 protein is CAISETTDRYTGELFF. CDR3 bases: TGTGCCATCAGTGAGACGACCGACAGATACACCGGGGAGCTGTTTTTT. V usage is TRBV10-3 and J usage is TRBJ2-2, with D maybe TRBD1 (5 bases). Germline V gives CDR1 ENHRY, CDR2 SYGVKD. The V end was cut by 2 bases, the J end by 3 bases, with 13 bases between. This CDR3 is built from 16 residues.

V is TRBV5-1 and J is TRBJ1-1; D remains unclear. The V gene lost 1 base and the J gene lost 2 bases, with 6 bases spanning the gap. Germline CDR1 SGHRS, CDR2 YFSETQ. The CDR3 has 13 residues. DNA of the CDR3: TGCGCCAGCAGCTTGTGGAGTAACACTGAAGCTTTCTTT. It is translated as CASSLWSNTEAFF.

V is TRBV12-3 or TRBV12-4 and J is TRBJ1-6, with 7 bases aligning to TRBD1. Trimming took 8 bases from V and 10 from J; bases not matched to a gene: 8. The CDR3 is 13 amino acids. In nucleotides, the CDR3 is TGTGCCAGCTCGGACAGGCGTCGGTCACCCCTCCACTTT. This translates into CASSDRRRSPLHF.

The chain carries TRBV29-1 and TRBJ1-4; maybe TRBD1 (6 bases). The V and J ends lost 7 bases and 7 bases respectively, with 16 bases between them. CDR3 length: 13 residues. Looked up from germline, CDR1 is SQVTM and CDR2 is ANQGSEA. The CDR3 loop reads CSAGHPGSEKLFF. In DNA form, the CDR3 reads TGCAGCGCGGGACACCCAGGCAGTGAAAAACTGTTTTTT.

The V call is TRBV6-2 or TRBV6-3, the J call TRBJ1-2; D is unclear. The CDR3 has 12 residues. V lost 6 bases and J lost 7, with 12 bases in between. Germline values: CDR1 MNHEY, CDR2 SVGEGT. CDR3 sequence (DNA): TGTGCCAGCAGCCCCCCCGGGAGTGGCTACACCTTC. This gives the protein CASSPPGSGYTF.

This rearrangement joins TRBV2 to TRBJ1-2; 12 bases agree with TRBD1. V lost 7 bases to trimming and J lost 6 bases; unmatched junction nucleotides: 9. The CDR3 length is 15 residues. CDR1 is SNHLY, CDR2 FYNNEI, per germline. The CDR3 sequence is CASTNMGQGAHGYTF. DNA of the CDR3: TGTGCCAGCACCAACATGGGACAGGGGGCACATGGCTACACCTTC. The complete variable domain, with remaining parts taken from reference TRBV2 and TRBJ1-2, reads EPEVTQTPSHQVTQMGQEVILRCVPISNHLYFYWYRQILGQKVEFLVSFYNNEISEKSEIFDDQFSVERPDGSNFTLKIRSTKLEDSAMYFCASTNMGQGAHGYTFGSGTRLTVV.

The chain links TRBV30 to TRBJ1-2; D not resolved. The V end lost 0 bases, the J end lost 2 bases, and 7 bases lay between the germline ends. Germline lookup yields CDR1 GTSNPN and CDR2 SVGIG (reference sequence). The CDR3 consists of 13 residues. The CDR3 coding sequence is TGTGCCTGGAGTGTGGGCAGAAACTATGGCTACACCTTC. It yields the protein CAWSVGRNYGYTF. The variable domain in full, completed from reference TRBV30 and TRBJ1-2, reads SQTIHQWPATLVQPVGSPLSLECTVEGTSNPNLYWYRQAAGRGLQLLFYSVGIGQISSEVPQNLSASRPQDRQFILSSKKLLLSDSGFYLCAWSVGRNYGYTFGSGTRLTVV.

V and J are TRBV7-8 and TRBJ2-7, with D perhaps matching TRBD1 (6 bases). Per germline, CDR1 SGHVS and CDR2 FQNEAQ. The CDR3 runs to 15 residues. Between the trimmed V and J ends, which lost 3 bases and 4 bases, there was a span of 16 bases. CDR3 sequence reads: CASSFEGVKGYEQYF. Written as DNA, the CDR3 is TGTGCCAGCAGCTTCGAGGGGGTTAAGGGTTACGAGCAGTACTTC. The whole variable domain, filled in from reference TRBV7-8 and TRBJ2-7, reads GAGVSQSPRYKVAKRGQDVALRCDPISGHVSLFWYQQALGQGPEFLTYFQNEAQLDKSGLPSDRFFAERPEGSVSTLKIQRTQQEDSAVYLCASSFEGVKGYEQYFGPGTRLTVT.

The CDR3 here is CASSKDRNYGYTF. DNA for the CDR3: TGTGCCAGTAGTAAGGACAGAAACTATGGCTACACCTTC. V gene TRBV19 combines with J gene TRBJ1-2, with D maybe TRBD1 (6 bases). Trimming took off 4 bases at V and 2 bases at J, with 8 bases between the two ends. The CDR3 has 13 amino acids. CDR1 is LNHDA and CDR2 is SQIVND in the germline V gene (reference sequence). Combining the CDR3 with reference TRBV19 and TRBJ1-2 gives the whole variable domain DGGITQSPKYLFRKEGQNVTLSCEQNLNHDAMYWYRQDPGQGLRLIYYSQIVNDFQKGDIAEGYSVSREKKESFPLTVTSAQKNPTAFYLCASSKDRNYGYTFGSGTRLTVV.

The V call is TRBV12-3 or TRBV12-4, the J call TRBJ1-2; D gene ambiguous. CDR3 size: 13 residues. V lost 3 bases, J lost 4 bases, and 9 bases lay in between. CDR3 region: CASSLAGLYGYTF. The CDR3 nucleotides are TGTGCCAGCAGTTTGGCGGGTCTCTATGGCTACACCTTC.

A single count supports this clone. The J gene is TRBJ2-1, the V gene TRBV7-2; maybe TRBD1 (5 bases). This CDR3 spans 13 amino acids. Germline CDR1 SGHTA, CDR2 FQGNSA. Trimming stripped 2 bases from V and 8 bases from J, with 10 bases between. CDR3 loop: CASSLRAGYEQFF. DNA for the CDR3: TGTGCCAGCAGCTTACGGGCAGGGTATGAGCAGTTCTTC.

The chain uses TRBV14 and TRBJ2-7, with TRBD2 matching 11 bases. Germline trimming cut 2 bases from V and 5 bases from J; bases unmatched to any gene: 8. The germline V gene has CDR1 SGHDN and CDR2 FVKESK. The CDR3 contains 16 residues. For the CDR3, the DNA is TGTGCCAGCAGCCAAATAGCGGGAGGGAGGCTCCACGAGCAGTACTTC. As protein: CASSQIAGGRLHEQYF.

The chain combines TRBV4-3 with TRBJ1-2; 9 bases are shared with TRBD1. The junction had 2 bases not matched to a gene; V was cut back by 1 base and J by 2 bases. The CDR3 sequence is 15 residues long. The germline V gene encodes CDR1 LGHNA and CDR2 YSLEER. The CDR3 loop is CASSQGGQGNYGYTF. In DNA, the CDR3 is TGCGCCAGCAGCCAAGGCGGACAGGGGAACTATGGCTACACCTTC.

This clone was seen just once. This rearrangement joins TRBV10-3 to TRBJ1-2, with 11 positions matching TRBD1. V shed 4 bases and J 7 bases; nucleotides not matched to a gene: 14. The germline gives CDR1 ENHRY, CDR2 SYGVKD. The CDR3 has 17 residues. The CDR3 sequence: CAISAGQGAVSPGGYTF. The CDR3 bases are TGTGCCATCAGTGCCGGACAGGGGGCTGTCTCCCCTGGTGGCTACACCTTC.

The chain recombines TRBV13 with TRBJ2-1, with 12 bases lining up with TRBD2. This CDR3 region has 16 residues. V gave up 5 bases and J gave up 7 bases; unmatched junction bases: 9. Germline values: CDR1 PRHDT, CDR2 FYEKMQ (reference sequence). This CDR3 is CASSPPSGRAWNEQFF. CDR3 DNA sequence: TGTGCCAGCAGCCCCCCTAGCGGGAGGGCCTGGAATGAGCAGTTCTTC.